One sample yielded the 7 T cell receptor beta chains listed below, sequenced in a study of blood T cell repertoires in COVID-19. The protocol was immunoSEQ multiplex PCR, while the TCRdb copy is restricted to in-frame clones and leaves out a portion. The data hold about 210,000 clones, with roughly nine tenths observed a single time. Sequenced: peripheral blood. The receptors shown here come from a woman between 70 and 85 years old with acute or convalescent COVID-19.

The chain employs TRBV28 and TRBJ1-6, with D perhaps TRBD1 (5 bases). The CDR3 sequence is 17 residues long. The germline V and J ends were trimmed by 5 bases and 2 bases, with 16 bases remaining between them. Germline assignment: CDR1 MDHEN and CDR2 SYDVKM. CDR3 sequence: CASSNTEGRAYNSPLHF. CDR3 in DNA: TGTGCCAGCAGTAACACGGAGGGGAGGGCCTATAATTCACCCCTCCACTTT.

The rearrangement uses TRBV19 and TRBJ2-2; D might be TRBD1 (6 bases). In germline, CDR1 is LNHDA, CDR2 SQIVND (reference sequence). With 10 bases removed from V and 1 base from J, the gap between germline ends came to 10 bases. This CDR3 has 13 residues. The CDR3 is CATRGQNTGELFF. The DNA of the CDR3 is TGTGCCACCCGGGGACAGAACACCGGGGAGCTGTTTTTT.

The chain has TRBV19 and TRBJ1-5; weak D call: TRBD1 (5 bases). Germline values: CDR1 LNHDA, CDR2 SQIVND (reference sequence). This CDR3 is built from 15 residues. With 3 bases removed from V and 6 bases from J, the gap between germline ends came to 15 bases. CDR3 region: CASSMMAREGQPQHF. CDR3 nucleotide sequence: TGTGCCAGTAGTATGATGGCCAGGGAGGGTCAGCCCCAGCATTTT.

This clone was seen only a few times. The V and J genes are TRBV13 and TRBJ2-5, with D unresolved. The germline V gene has CDR1 PRHDT and CDR2 FYEKMQ (reference sequence). This CDR3 region has 13 residues. The V and J ends lost 2 bases and 3 bases respectively, with 7 bases between them. CDR3 coding DNA: TGTGCCAGCAGCTTACTAGGAGAAGAGACCCAGTACTTC. It codes for CASSLLGEETQYF.

The chain is built from TRBV19 and TRBJ2-4; TRBD2 agrees at 9 bases. The CDR3 spans 16 residues. Germline V gene lookup returns CDR1 LNHDA and CDR2 SQIVND (reference sequence). V was clipped by 4 bases and J by 1 base; unmatched bases: 5. The DNA of the CDR3 is TGTGCCAGTAGTACGGCGGGGGGGATGGCCAAAAACATTCAGTACTTC. It encodes CASSTAGGMAKNIQYF.

The chain uses TRBV19 and TRBJ2-4; D remains unclear. V gave up 7 bases and J gave up 1 base, with 14 bases separating them. The germline CDR1 and CDR2 sequences are LNHDA and SQIVND (reference sequence). This CDR3 has 15 residues. CDR3 residues: CASNVVGSAKNIQYF. The CDR3 DNA follows: TGTGCCAGTAATGTAGTTGGTTCGGCCAAAAACATTCAGTACTTC.

The count of this clone is one. The chain is built from TRBV7-8 and TRBJ2-7; 8 bases line up with TRBD2. Germline-derived CDR1 and CDR2 are SGHVS and FQNEAQ. The CDR3 extends over 17 amino acids. Trimming took 5 bases from V and 0 from J; bases not matched to a gene: 12. As DNA, the CDR3 is TGTGCCAGCAGCCCCAGTCGGGGGGGATACAGCTCCTACGAGCAGTACTTC. Amino acids: CASSPSRGGYSSYEQYF.